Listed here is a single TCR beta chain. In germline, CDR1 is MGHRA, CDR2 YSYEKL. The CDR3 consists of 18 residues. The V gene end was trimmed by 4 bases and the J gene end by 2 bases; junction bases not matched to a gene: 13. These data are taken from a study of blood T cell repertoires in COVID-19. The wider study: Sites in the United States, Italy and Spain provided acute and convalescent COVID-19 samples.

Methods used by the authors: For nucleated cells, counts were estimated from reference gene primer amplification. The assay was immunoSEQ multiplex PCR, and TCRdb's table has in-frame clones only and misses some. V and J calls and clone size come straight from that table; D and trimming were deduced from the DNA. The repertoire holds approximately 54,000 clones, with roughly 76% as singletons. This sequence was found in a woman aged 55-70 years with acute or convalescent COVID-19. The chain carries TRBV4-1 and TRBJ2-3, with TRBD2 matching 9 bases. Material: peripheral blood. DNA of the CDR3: TGCGCCAGCAGCCTAAAGGGGGTAGCGGGAGATTCCACAGATACGCAGTATTTT. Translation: CASSLKGVAGDSTDTQYF.